This is a list of T cell receptor beta chains from one sample in a study of T-cell reconstitution after alpha-beta-depleted transplantation in children. TCRdb fed the PCR reads into MiXCR, producing one record per CDR3 protein. The sample shows about 340,000 distinct CDR3 sequences, 13% of them seen only once. The source was PBMCs, collected from the stem cell graft. These receptors all stem from a human donor who donated a stem cell graft to a child with Fanconi anemia. The CDR3 runs from the conserved cysteine through the conserved F or W. The order of the fields is CDR3 DNA, CDR3 protein, D gene, J gene, V gene, clone size. The D gene is left open where the match is weak. Size is omitted from some rows. Given values are once, few, many or a class for expanded clones.

TGCGCCAGCAGCCAAGGGGTGTATTCACCCCTCCACTTT,CASSQGVYSPLHF,NA,TRBJ1-6,TRBV4-3,many
TGCGCCAGCAGCCAAGATACCTGGGGCGTGGGTGGCTACACCTTC,CASSQDTWGVGGYTF,NA,TRBJ1-2,TRBV4-3,NA
TGCGGGGGCGGGGAATCGAACACCGGGGAGCTGTTTTTT,CGGGESNTGELFF,NA,TRBJ2-2,TRBV20-1,NA
TGCAGTGCTAGAGAAACTAGCGGGGGAATCTCAGATACGCAGTATTTT,CSARETSGGISDTQYF,TRBD2,TRBJ2-3,TRBV20-1,NA
TGCGCCAGCAGCCAGGGCTATCGGGAGACCCAGTACTTC,CASSQGYRETQYF,NA,TRBJ2-5,TRBV4-3,NA
TGTGCCAGCAGTTCCAGGGGTCCTGGGGAGCAGTACTTC,CASSSRGPGEQYF,NA,TRBJ2-7,TRBV6-5,many
TGTGCCAGCACGCCACAGGTGAGCCACAATGAGCAGTTCTTC,CASTPQVSHNEQFF,NA,TRBJ2-1,TRBV4-2,many
TGCGCCAGCAGCTTGGCCGGGAGCTCTGGGGCCAACGTCCTGACTTTC,CASSLAGSSGANVLTF,NA,TRBJ2-6,TRBV5-1,few
TGCGCCAGCAGTTGGGAGGGGGGGCCGCGGGAGACCCAGTACTTC,CASSWEGGPRETQYF,NA,TRBJ2-5,TRBV4-3,few
TGTGCCAGCAGCCTGTCGAACTCTGGAAACACCATATATTTT,CASSLSNSGNTIYF,NA,TRBJ1-3,TRBV14,many
TGTGCCAGCAGTATGCTAGCGGAGCAGTTCTTC,CASSMLAEQFF,NA,TRBJ2-1,TRBV25-1,many
TGTGCCAGTAGTATGTCCGCACGAATGAACACTGAAGCTTTCTTT,CASSMSARMNTEAFF,NA,TRBJ1-1,TRBV19,few
TGTGCCAGCAGGGGGACAGGGATCGCCGGGGAGCTGTTTTTT,CASRGTGIAGELFF,TRBD1,TRBJ2-2,TRBV3-1,many
TGTGCCAGCAGCTTGGTGGGACGGAGTCTTAGCAATCAGCCCCAGCATTTT,CASSLVGRSLSNQPQHF,NA,TRBJ1-5,TRBV5-5,few
TGTGCCAGCAGCGCCTCGGCCGGGGGGTCCTACAATGAGCAGTTCTTC,CASSASAGGSYNEQFF,TRBD2,TRBJ2-1,TRBV13,few
TGTGCCAGCAGCCCTCCGACTAGCGGGGGTAGAGATACGCAGTATTTT,CASSPPTSGGRDTQYF,TRBD2,TRBJ2-3,TRBV3-1,NA
TGCGCCAGCAGCTTGGCCGATGGGAACACAGATACGCAGTATTTT,CASSLADGNTDTQYF,NA,TRBJ2-3,TRBV5-1,NA
TGTGCCAGCAGCCAAGAGGGAGCGGCACCCCTCCACTTT,CASSQEGAAPLHF,NA,TRBJ1-6,TRBV4-2,NA
TGTGCCAGCAAGGGGGGCCCAGAGACCCAGTACTTC,CASKGGPETQYF,NA,TRBJ2-5,TRBV2,NA
TGTGCCAGCAGCGCAAAATCCGGGACAGGGTCACCCTACGAGCAGTACTTC,CASSAKSGTGSPYEQYF,TRBD1,TRBJ2-7,TRBV13,many
TGTGCCAGCAGCTTAGAGGTCGGGGAGCTGTTTTTT,CASSLEVGELFF,NA,TRBJ2-2,TRBV7-9,many
TGTGCCAGCAGCCCGATGGCGGGGACCGCAGCCACAGATACGCAGTATTTT,CASSPMAGTAATDTQYF,NA,TRBJ2-3,TRBV7-6,few
TGTGCCAGCAGTGGGGGGACTGCAGATACGCAGTATTTT,CASSGGTADTQYF,NA,TRBJ2-3,TRBV12-3/TRBV12-4,many
TGCGCCAGCAGCCAAGCCCTTTTGGCCGGCAAGAGGGGGAATTTCAATGAGCAGTTCTTC,CASSQALLAGKRGNFNEQFF,NA,TRBJ2-1,TRBV4-1,many
TGTGCCAGCAGCCCCTCGACAGGGGTTGGAGAGACCCAGTACTTC,CASSPSTGVGETQYF,TRBD1,TRBJ2-5,TRBV11-3,NA
TGCGCCAGCAGTGGGGCCAGGCGCCTCGCAGATACGCAGTATTTT,CASSGARRLADTQYF,NA,TRBJ2-3,TRBV10-1,many
TGCAGTGTTATGGGACCGAGCTCCTACAATGAGCAGTTCTTC,CSVMGPSSYNEQFF,NA,TRBJ2-1,TRBV20-1,NA
TGTGCCAGCAGTTTATACAGGGGTTTCCAAGAGACCCAGTACTTC,CASSLYRGFQETQYF,TRBD1,TRBJ2-5,TRBV28,many
TGTGCCAGCAGCTTGTACAGACGGGGCACTGAAGCTTTCTTT,CASSLYRRGTEAFF,NA,TRBJ1-1,TRBV5-5,NA
TGTGCCAGCAGAGGTGGGCCCACCACAGATACGCAGTATTTT,CASRGGPTTDTQYF,NA,TRBJ2-3,TRBV7-2,NA
TGTGCCAGCAGCCAAGATTCCGGTTTTTCCGGGGAGCTGTTTTTT,CASSQDSGFSGELFF,NA,TRBJ2-2,TRBV4-2,NA
TGCAGCGTTGGGTTAGGGGCGAGTCAGCCCCAGCATTTT,CSVGLGASQPQHF,NA,TRBJ1-5,TRBV29-1,NA
TGTGCCAGCTCACCCGGGGACAGGGCTCGGAGGAATTCACCCCTCCACTTT,CASSPGDRARRNSPLHF,TRBD1,TRBJ1-6,TRBV18,few
TGTGCCAGCAGCTTGTCTCATCCGGGACAGGGTGCACTAGCCAAAAACATTCAGTACTTC,CASSLSHPGQGALAKNIQYF,TRBD1,TRBJ2-4,TRBV11-2,few
TGCGCCAGCAGCTTGGGAGAGGGGACGTACAATGAGCAGTTCTTC,CASSLGEGTYNEQFF,NA,TRBJ2-1,TRBV5-1,NA
TGTGCCAGCTCCCCAGGACAGTCGGATGGCTACACCTTC,CASSPGQSDGYTF,NA,TRBJ1-2,TRBV18,few
TGTGCCAGCACCCTGGGGACAGAAGAGACCCAGTACTTC,CASTLGTEETQYF,TRBD1,TRBJ2-5,TRBV6-6,NA
TGTGCCAGCAGTCCGGAGGGGTCAGTGGATGGCTACACCTTC,CASSPEGSVDGYTF,NA,TRBJ1-2,TRBV5-6,many
TGTGCCAGCAGTCACGGGACGGACCTCGGAGATCAGCCCCAGCATTTT,CASSHGTDLGDQPQHF,NA,TRBJ1-5,TRBV28,NA
TGTGCCAGCAGCTCGGCCGGGACCTACACTGAAGCTTTCTTT,CASSSAGTYTEAFF,NA,TRBJ1-1,TRBV11-1,few
TGTGCCAGCAGCCCAACAGGGTCGCATGGCTACACCTTC,CASSPTGSHGYTF,NA,TRBJ1-2,TRBV28,NA
TGCAGTGCTAGGCACGGGGGGGCCCTAGGTGAGCAGTTCTTC,CSARHGGALGEQFF,TRBD2,TRBJ2-1,TRBV20-1,many